This T cell receptor (beta chain) was found in a study of T cell responses to AZD1222 COVID-19 vaccine. The CDR3 extends over 11 amino acids. V lost 7 bases to trimming and J lost 8 bases, with 14 bases between them. CDR1 and CDR2 (germline): SQVTM, ANQGSEA. The data were produced by immunoSEQ multiplex PCR, yet TCRdb's version contains in-frame clones alone and is incomplete. The sample holds about 150,000 clones; 91% are singletons and the top ten take about 3.8%. The sample was peripheral blood, taken 28 days after the second AZD1222 dose. The sequence came from an adult who received the AZD1222 COVID-19 vaccine. The chain couples TRBV29-1 to TRBJ1-2; D not certain. The CDR3 bases are TGCAGCGACAGAACCCTTTCAGGCTACACCTTC. As protein: CSDRTLSGYTF.